The entry below describes one T cell receptor beta chain. Its antigen is unidentified. This sample was taken from a study of cytomegalovirus exposure and HLA in healthy donors. Study-wide findings and caveats: For most TCR sequences rarity was the rule, although some public TCRs occurred in many donors.

Use of 60 Vbeta and 13 Jbeta primers characterized the PCR. Sequencing used immunoSEQ multiplex PCR; TCRdb keeps in-frame clones, though not all of them. This table holds about 190,000 clones, 74% found once. This CDR3 has 14 amino acids. Trimming removed 3 bases from V and 0 bases from J, with 8 bases in between. Germline values: CDR1 MGHDK, CDR2 SYGVNS. The source material was PBMCs. The TCR sequence derives from a woman aged 25-40 years in good health and CMV-seropositive. The chain employs TRBV25-1 and TRBJ1-1, with D uncertain. CDR3 region: CASSESLMNTEAFF. The CDR3 DNA follows: TGTGCCAGCAGTGAGAGCCTGATGAACACTGAAGCTTTCTTT.